This T cell receptor beta chain was sequenced for a study of somatic mutations in cytotoxic T cells in rheumatoid arthritis. Study observations and caveats: CD8+ T-cell clonality showed no significant difference between rheumatoid arthritis patients and age-matched healthy controls. Age-dependent increases in CD8+ clonality occurred in rheumatoid arthritis patients but not in healthy controls.

In its sample, this clone was seen a few times. Its cognate antigen is unknown. This CDR3 is built from 17 residues. Germline-derived CDR1 and CDR2 are KGHSH and LQKENI. Trimming took 2 bases from V and 6 from J; bases not matched to a gene: 7. Assay: immunoSEQ multiplex PCR; the TCRdb copy retains only in-frame clones and omits some. The sample shows almost 15,000 clones, approximately 72% of them seen only once. The receptor comes from an adult with rheumatoid arthritis. Sequencing was carried out using CD8+ T cells sorted from blood. This chain joins TRBV18 and TRBJ2-1; TRBD2 matches at 13 bases. The CDR3 is CASSPYGTSGARNEQFF. The CDR3 DNA follows: TGTGCCAGCTCACCATATGGGACTAGCGGGGCGCGCAATGAGCAGTTCTTC.